This T cell receptor beta chain was captured by sequencing in a study of blood T cell repertoires in COVID-19. Across the whole study: Samples representing acute and convalescent COVID-19 were sourced from the United States, Italy and Spain.

In the source study's methods: Estimates of nucleated cell counts were drawn from the amplification of reference gene primers. TCRdb's table, derived via immunoSEQ multiplex PCR, lists solely in-frame clones and lacks some. D and trimming were read from the DNA, whereas the V and J calls and clone size are those reported in that table. The profile shows just over 30,000 clones, approximately 88% of them singletons. The CDR3 has 17 amino acids. V was pared by 5 bases and J by 0 bases, with 10 bases of the junction left unmatched. The germline CDR1 and CDR2 sequences are MNHEY and SMNVEV (reference sequence).

The clonotype was recovered from a middle-aged woman with active or convalescent COVID-19. The chain joins TRBV27 to TRBJ1-3; 7 bases align to TRBD1. Sequences were obtained from peripheral blood. For the CDR3, the DNA is TGTGCCAGCAGTGCGGCGGGACAGCCATACTCTGGAAACACCATATATTTT. Translation: CASSAAGQPYSGNTIYF.